This is a list of T cell receptor beta chains from one sample in a study of shared clonotypes between healthy human individuals. Method: immunoSEQ multiplex PCR; TCRdb's copy keeps in-frame clones and lacks some. The table lists a few million clones, about 94% of them singletons. The specimen was naive CD4+ T cells sorted from blood. The receptors come from a man between 18 and 29 years old in good health. The CDR3 runs from the conserved cysteine through the conserved F or W. Fields, in order: V gene, CDR3 protein.

TRBV4-2	CASSQEVTGNYGYTF
TRBV4-1	CASSPFAAGSSYEQYF
TRBV5-1	CASSPGTVGETQYF
TRBV7-2	CASSRHRGNYEQYF
TRBV19	CASRLAGYAKNIQYF
TRBV18	CASSPPGFAYNEQFF
TRBV2	CASSPQGAKIYEQYF
TRBV30	CAWRRPSGTYEQYF
TRBV28	CASRVADFTDTQYF
TRBV18	CASSPSGGDEQYF
TRBV4-3	CASSQDFGPYNEQFF
TRBV6-1	CASSERGQGAVIQYF
TRBV7-2	CASSLVASGVNEQFF
TRBV10-2	CASSTGGADTQYF
TRBV5-1	CASSRQAGGPYNEQFF
TRBV7-2	CASSSRWGPLGEQYF
TRBV6-1	CASSYEQYF
TRBV19	CASSIGTSGMRETQYF
TRBV4-1	CASSHPAVGNEQFF
TRBV4-3	CASSQERSSPEQFF
TRBV4-1	CASSQDQGADSPLHF
TRBV5-5	CASKSLAGVNEQYF
TRBV28	CASSTPGEGNTEAFF
TRBV28	CASSSGQGISYNSPLHF
TRBV30	CAWSAWTDYGYTF
TRBV6-5	CASSRGLGYGYTF
TRBV30	CAWSPIRLGEGEKLFF
TRBV29-1	CSVTQGAGELHF
TRBV18	CASSQAGQTSPSTDTQYF
TRBV19	CASSIARVINQPQHF
TRBV7-9	CASSRDRGVHNSPLHF
TRBV2	CASSVDRGGEQYF
TRBV19	CASSISGTGSPLHF
TRBV9	CASSVSGGGKNTEAFF
TRBV28	CASSLGTSIPNEQFF
TRBV19	CASSILPGNTEAFF
TRBV28	CASSRAGTTEYGYTF
TRBV2	CASSEAGGRGNEQYF
TRBV7-2	CASSLVTGEKLFF
TRBV30	CAWKVGPAPNEQYF
TRBV27	CASSLFPSAGEQYF
TRBV19	CASRPQGSYEQYF